These 12 T cell receptor beta chains share one sample of origin, sequenced in a study of CXCR3-negative and CXCR3-positive naive CD8 T cells. Via 5' RACE with UMI labels, TRB cDNA libraries were prepared. After re-calling the 5' RACE reads, TCRdb lists one entry per CDR3 protein, DNA absent. The sample data list 75,000 to 100,000 distinct CDR3 sequences. Findings and limits, study-wide: Hydrophobicity was higher for TRB CDR3s found in CXCR3-positive naive cells than in CXCR3-negative naive cells.

No antigens are known for them. Material for sequencing was naive CXCR3+ CD8+ T cells from blood. The subset is: CD45RO-CCR7+CD27+CD95- naive CD8+ T cells expressing CXCR3 (TNR3+). These receptor sequences come from a human donor in good health. Some clones in this sample may be carry-over from other donors' samples.

The rearrangement uses TRBV6-2 or TRBV6-3 and TRBJ2-3; with no DNA, the TCRdb D assignment of TRBD2 cannot be verified. Germline CDR1 reads MNHEY; CDR2 reads SVGEGT. The CDR3 is 15 amino acids. The CDR3 sequence: CASSYPGGATDTQYF.

The chain employs TRBV9 and TRBJ1-5; TCRdb returns TRBD1, unconfirmable since there is no DNA. Germline loops: CDR1 SGDLS, CDR2 YYNGEE. This CDR3 region has 15 residues. Here the CDR3 reads CASSVSGQGHQPKHF.

The chain is built from TRBV12-3 or TRBV12-4 and TRBJ1-4; TCRdb outputs TRBD1, but without DNA this stays unchecked. This CDR3 comprises 16 residues. CDR3 region: CASSLTRADPNEKLFF.

The CDR3 is CASMPLRGIGELFF. The J gene is TRBJ2-2, the V gene TRBV2; TCRdb's D call, TRBD1, is unchecked because there is no DNA. The germline CDR1 and CDR2 sequences are SNHLY and FYNNEI. The CDR3 contains 14 residues.

The chain carries TRBV6-5 and TRBJ2-1. This CDR3 contains 15 residues. CDR1 is MNHEY, CDR2 SVGAGI, per germline. The CDR3 region is CASSYGASWYNEQFF.

V usage is TRBV7-7 and J usage is TRBJ2-2; TCRdb's D call, TRBD1, is unchecked because there is no DNA. CDR1 SSHAT and CDR2 FNYEAQ come from the germline V gene (reference sequence). The CDR3 has 14 residues. This CDR3 is CATQGLPNTGELFF. Full variable domain (outside the CDR3, taken from reference TRBV7-7 and TRBJ2-2): GAGVSQSPRYKVTKRGQDVTLRCDPISSHATLYWYQQALGQGPEFLTYFNYEAQPDKSGLPSDRFSAERPEGSISTLTIQRTEQRDSAMYRCATQGLPNTGELFFGEGSRLTVL.

The chain uses TRBV9 and TRBJ2-2; TCRdb reports TRBD2, a call that lacks DNA to check it against. CDR3 length equals 17 residues. The germline gives CDR1 SGDLS, CDR2 YYNGEE. The CDR3 here is CASSVPATDSNTGELFF. Full variable domain (missing parts from reference TRBV9 and TRBJ2-2): DSGVTQTPKHLITATGQRVTLRCSPRSGDLSVYWYQQSLDQGLQFLIQYYNGEERAKGNILERFSAQQFPDLHSELNLSSLELGDSALYFCASSVPATDSNTGELFFGEGSRLTVL.

The chain carries TRBV6-5 and TRBJ1-1; without DNA, the TCRdb call of TRBD1 cannot be checked. The CDR3 loop spans 16 amino acids. From germline, CDR1 is MNHEY and CDR2 SVGAGI. This CDR3 reads CASSYSQGINLEEAFF.

The V and J genes are TRBV29-1 and TRBJ1-2; lacking DNA, the TRBD1 call made by TCRdb goes unchecked. The CDR3 runs 12 residues. CDR1 is SQVTM, CDR2 ANQGSEA, per germline. Here the CDR3 reads CSVEGQDYGYTF.

This chain joins TRBV20-1 and TRBJ1-1. CDR3 length: 14 residues. CDR1 DFQATT and CDR2 SNEGSKA come from the germline V gene (reference sequence). The CDR3 loop reads CSARVGVLNTEAFF.

The chain carries TRBV7-2 and TRBJ2-7; TCRdb proposes TRBD1, but this gene call is untestable without DNA. Germline V gives CDR1 SGHTA, CDR2 FQGNSA. The CDR3 extends over 14 amino acids. Here the CDR3 reads CASSLGAGSLEQYF.

This chain connects TRBV15 to TRBJ2-7; TCRdb's assignment of TRBD1 cannot be checked, as there is no DNA. In germline, CDR1 is LNHNV, CDR2 YYDKDF (reference sequence). The CDR3 is 14 amino acids. This CDR3 reads CATSRDYGTYEQYF.